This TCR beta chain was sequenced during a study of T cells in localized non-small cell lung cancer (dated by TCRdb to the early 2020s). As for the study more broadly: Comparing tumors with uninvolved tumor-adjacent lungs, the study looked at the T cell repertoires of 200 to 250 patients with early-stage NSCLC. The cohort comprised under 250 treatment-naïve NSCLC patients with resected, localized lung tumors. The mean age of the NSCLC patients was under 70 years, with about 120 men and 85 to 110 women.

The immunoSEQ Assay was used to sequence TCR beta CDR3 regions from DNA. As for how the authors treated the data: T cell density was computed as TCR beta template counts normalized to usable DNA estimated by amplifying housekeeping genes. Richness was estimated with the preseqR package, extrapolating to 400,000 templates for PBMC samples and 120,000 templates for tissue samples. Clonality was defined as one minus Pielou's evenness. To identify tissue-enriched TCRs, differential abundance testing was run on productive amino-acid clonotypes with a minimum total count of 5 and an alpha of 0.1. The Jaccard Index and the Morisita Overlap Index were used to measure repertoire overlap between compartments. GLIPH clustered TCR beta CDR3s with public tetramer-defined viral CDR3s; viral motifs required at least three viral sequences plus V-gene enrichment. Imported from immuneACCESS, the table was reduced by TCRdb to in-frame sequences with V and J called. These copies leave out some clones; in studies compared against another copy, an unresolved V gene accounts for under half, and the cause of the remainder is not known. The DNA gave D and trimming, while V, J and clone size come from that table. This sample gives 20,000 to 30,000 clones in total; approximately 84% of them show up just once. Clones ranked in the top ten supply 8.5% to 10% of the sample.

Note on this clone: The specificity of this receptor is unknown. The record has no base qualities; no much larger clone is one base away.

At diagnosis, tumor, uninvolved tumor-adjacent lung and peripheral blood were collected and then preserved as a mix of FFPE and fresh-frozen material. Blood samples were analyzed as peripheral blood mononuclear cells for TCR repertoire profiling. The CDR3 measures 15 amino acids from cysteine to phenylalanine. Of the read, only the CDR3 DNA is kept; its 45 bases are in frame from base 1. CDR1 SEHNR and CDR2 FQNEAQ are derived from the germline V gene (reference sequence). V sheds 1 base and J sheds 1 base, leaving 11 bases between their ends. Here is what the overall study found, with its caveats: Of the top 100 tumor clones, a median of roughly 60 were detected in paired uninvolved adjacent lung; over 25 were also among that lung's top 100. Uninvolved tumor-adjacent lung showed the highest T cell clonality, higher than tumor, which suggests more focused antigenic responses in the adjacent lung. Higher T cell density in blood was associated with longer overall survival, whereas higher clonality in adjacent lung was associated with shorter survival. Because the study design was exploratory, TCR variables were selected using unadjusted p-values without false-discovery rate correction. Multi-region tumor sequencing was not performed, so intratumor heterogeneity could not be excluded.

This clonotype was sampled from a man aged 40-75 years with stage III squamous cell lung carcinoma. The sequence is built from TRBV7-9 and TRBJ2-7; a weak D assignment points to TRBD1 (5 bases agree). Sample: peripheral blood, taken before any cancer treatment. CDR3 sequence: CASSLGQGLSYEQYF. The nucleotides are TGTGCCAGCAGCTTAGGGCAGGGCCTATCCTACGAGCAGTACTTC.